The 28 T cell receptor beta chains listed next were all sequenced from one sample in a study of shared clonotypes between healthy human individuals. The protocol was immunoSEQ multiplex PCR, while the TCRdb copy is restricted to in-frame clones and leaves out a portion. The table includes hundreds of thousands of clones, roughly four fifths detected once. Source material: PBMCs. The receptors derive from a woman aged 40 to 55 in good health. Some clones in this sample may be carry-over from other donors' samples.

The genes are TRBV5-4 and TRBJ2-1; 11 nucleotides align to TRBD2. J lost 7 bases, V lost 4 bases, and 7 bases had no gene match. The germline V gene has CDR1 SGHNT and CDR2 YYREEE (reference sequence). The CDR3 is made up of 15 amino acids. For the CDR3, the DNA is TGTGCCAGCAGCCGTACAACTAGCGGGAGTAATGAGCAGTTCTTC. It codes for CASSRTTSGSNEQFF.

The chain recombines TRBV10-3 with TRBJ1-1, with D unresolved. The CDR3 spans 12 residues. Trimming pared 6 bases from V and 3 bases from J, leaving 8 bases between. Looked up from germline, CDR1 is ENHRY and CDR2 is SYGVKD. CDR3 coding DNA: TGTGCCATCAGGCCTGAGGACACTGAAGCTTTCTTT. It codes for CAIRPEDTEAFF.

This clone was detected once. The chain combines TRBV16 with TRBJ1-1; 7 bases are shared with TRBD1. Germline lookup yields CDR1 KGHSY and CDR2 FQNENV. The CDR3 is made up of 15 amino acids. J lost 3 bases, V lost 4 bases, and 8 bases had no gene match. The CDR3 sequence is CASSLGETGDTEAFF. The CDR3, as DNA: TGTGCCAGCAGCCTTGGCGAAACAGGGGACACTGAAGCTTTCTTT. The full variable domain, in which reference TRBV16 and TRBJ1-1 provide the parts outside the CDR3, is GEEVAQTPKHLVRGEGQKAKLYCAPIKGHSYVFWYQQVLKNEFKFLISFQNENVFDETGMPKERFSAKCLPNSPCSLEIQATKLEDSAVYFCASSLGETGDTEAFFGQGTRLTVV.

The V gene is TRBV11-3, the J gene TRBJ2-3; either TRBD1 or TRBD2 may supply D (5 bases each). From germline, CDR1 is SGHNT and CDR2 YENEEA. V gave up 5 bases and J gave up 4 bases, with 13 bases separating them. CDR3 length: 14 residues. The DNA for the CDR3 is TGTGCCAGCAGCCTGGGGACGTGGGCAGATACGCAGTATTTT. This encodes CASSLGTWADTQYF.

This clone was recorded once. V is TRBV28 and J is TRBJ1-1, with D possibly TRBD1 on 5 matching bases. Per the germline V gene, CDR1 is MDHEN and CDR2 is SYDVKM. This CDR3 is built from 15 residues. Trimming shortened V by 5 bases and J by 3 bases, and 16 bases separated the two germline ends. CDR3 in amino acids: CASSPPGGEDTEAFF. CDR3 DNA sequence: TGTGCCAGCAGTCCCCCTGGGGGGGAGGACACTGAAGCTTTCTTT.

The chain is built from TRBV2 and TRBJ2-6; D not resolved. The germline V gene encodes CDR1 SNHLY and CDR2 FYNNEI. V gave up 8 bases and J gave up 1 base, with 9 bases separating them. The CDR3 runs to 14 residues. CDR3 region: CASQVASGANVLTF. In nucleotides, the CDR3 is TGTGCCAGCCAGGTAGCATCTGGGGCCAACGTCCTGACTTTC.

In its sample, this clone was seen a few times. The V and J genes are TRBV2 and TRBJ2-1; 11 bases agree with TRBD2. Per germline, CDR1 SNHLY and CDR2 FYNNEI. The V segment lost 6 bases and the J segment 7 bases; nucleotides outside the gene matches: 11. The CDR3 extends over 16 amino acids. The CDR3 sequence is CASSLGLAELGNEQFF. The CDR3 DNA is TGTGCCAGCAGCCTGGGACTAGCGGAGCTGGGGAATGAGCAGTTCTTC.

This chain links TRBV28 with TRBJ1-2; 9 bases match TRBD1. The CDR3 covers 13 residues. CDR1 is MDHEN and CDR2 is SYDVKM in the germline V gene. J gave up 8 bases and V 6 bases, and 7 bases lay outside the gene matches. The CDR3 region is CASRERDREGYTF. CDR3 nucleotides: TGTGCCAGCAGAGAGAGGGACAGGGAAGGCTACACCTTC.

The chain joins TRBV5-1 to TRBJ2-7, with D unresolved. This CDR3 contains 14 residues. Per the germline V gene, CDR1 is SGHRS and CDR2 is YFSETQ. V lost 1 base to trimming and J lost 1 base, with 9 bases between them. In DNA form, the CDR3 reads TGCGCCAGCAGCTTGTCTTACGGATCCTACGAGCAGTACTTC. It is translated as CASSLSYGSYEQYF.

The CDR3 region has the DNA TGTGCCAGCAGTCTATACCAAGAGACCCAGTACTTC. Translated, it gives CASSLYQETQYF. The chain links TRBV2 to TRBJ2-5; D gene unclear. The CDR3 is 12 residues long. The germline CDR1 and CDR2 sequences are SNHLY and FYNNEI. Deletions cut 5 bases from V and 0 bases from J, with 4 bases between.

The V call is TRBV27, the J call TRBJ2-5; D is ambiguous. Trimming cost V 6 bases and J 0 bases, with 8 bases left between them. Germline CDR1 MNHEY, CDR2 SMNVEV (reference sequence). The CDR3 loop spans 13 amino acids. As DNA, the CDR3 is TGTGCCAGCAGAGTACAGAACCAAGAGACCCAGTACTTC. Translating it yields CASRVQNQETQYF.

CDR3 residues: CASSLLANRGIYGYTF. The CDR3 nucleotides read TGTGCCAGCAGCTTACTGGCAAACAGGGGCATCTATGGCTACACCTTC. The rearrangement uses TRBV11-2 and TRBJ1-2; 7 nucleotides align to TRBD1. The germline gives CDR1 SGHAT, CDR2 FQNNGV. CDR3 size: 16 residues. V trimming: 2 bases; J trimming: 4 bases; junction bases outside the gene matches: 10.

This chain's CDR3 is CASSPPGLRVETQYF. In nucleotides, the CDR3 is TGTGCCAGCTCACCACCGGGGCTCAGGGTCGAGACCCAGTACTTC. The genes are TRBV18 and TRBJ2-5; possible D gene TRBD1, 5 bases. The CDR3 loop spans 15 amino acids. Germline loops: CDR1 KGHSH, CDR2 LQKENI. The V end was cut by 0 bases, the J end by 5 bases, with 13 bases between.

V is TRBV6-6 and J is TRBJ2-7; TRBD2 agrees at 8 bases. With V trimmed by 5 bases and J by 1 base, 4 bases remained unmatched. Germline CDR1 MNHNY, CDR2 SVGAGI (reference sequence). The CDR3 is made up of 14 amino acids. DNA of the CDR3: TGTGCCAGCAGTGGCGGGACTAGATCCTACGAGCAGTACTTC. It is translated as CASSGGTRSYEQYF.

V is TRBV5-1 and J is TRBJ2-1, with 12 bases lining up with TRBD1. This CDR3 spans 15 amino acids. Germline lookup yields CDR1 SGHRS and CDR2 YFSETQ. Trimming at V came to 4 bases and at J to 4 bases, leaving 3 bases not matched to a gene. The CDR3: CASSPGQGAYNEQFF. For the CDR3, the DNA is TGCGCCAGCAGCCCGGGACAGGGGGCGTACAATGAGCAGTTCTTC.

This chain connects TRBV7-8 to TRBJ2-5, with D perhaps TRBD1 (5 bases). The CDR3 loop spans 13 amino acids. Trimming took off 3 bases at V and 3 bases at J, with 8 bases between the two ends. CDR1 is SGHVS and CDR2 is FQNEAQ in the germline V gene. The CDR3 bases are TGTGCCAGCAGCTTGTTAGGGGAAGAGACCCAGTACTTC. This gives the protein CASSLLGEETQYF. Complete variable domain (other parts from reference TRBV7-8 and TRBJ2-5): GAGVSQSPRYKVAKRGQDVALRCDPISGHVSLFWYQQALGQGPEFLTYFQNEAQLDKSGLPSDRFFAERPEGSVSTLKIQRTQQEDSAVYLCASSLLGEETQYFGPGTRLLVL.

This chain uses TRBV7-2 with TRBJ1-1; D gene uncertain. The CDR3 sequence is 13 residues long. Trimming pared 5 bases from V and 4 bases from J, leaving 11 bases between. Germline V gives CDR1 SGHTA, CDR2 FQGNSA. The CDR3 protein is CASSPIFGTEAFF. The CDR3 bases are TGTGCCAGCAGCCCCATCTTCGGCACTGAAGCTTTCTTT.

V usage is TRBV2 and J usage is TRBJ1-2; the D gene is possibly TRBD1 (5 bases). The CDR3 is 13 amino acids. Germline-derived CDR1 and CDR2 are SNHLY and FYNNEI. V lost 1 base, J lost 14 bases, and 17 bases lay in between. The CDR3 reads CASSEVRRGAPTF. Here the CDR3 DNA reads TGTGCCAGCAGTGAAGTTCGTAGAGGGGCACCTACCTTC.

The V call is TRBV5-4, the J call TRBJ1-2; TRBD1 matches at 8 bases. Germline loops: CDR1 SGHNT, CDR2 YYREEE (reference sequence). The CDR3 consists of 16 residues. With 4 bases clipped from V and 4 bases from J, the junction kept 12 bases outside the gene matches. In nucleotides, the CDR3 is TGTGCCAGCAGCATCCACCTAACCGGACAGGGCTATGGCTACACCTTC. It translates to CASSIHLTGQGYGYTF.

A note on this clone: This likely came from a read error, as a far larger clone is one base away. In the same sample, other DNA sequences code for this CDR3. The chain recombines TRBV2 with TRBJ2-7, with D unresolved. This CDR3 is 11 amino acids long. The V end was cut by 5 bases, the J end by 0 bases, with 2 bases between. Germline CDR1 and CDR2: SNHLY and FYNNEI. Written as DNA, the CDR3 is TGTGCCAGCAGTTACTCCTACGAGCAGTACTTC. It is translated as CASSYSYEQYF.

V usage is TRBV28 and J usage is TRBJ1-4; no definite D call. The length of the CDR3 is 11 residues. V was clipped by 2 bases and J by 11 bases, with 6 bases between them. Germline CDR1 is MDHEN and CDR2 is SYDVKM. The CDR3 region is CASSLRDKLFF. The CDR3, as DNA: TGTGCCAGCAGTTTACGGGATAAACTGTTTTTT.

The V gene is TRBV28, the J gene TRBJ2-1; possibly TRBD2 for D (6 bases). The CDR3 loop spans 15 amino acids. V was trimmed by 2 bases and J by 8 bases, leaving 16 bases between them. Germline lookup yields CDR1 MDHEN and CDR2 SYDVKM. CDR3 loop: CASSLRQRARHEQFF. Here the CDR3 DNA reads TGTGCCAGCAGTTTAAGGCAGCGGGCCCGCCATGAGCAGTTCTTC.

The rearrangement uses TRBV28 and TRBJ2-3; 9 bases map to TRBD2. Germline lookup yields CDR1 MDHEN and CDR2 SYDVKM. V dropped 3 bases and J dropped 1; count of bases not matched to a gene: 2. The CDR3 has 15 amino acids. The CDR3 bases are TGTGCCAGCAGTTTCCGCGGGAGGGGCACAGATACGCAGTATTTT. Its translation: CASSFRGRGTDTQYF.

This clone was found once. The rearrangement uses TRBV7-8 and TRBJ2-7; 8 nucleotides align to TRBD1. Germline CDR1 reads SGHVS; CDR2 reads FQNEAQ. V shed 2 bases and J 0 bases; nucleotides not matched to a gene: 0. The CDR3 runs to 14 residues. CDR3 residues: CASSLTGGSYEQYF. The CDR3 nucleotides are TGTGCCAGCAGCTTAACAGGGGGCTCCTACGAGCAGTACTTC.

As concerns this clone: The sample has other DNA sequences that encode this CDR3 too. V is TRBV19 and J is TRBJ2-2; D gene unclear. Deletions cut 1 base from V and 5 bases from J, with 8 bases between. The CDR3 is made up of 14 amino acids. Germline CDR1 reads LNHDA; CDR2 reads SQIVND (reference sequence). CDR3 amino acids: CASSIGRSTGELFF. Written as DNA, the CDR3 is TGTGCCAGTAGTATAGGCCGATCGACCGGGGAGCTGTTTTTT.

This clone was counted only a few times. CDR3 in amino acids: CASKRQGIYNEQFF. The CDR3, as DNA: TGTGCCAGCAAACGACAGGGAATTTACAATGAGCAGTTCTTC. The V call is TRBV28, the J call TRBJ2-1; 7 bases fit TRBD1. The CDR3 length is 14 residues. The germline gives CDR1 MDHEN, CDR2 SYDVKM. V lost 7 bases, J lost 4 bases, and 7 bases stayed unmatched. The full variable domain, with the rest looked up from reference TRBV28 and TRBJ2-1, is DVKVTQSSRYLVKRTGEKVFLECVQDMDHENMFWYRQDPGLGLRLIYFSYDVKMKEKGDIPEGYSVSREKKERFSLILESASTNQTSMYLCASKRQGIYNEQFFGPGTRLTVL.

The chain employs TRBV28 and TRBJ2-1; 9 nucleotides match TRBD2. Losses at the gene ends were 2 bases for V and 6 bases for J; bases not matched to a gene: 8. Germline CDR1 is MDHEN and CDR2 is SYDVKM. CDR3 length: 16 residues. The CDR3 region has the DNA TGTGCCAGCAGTTTAAGGGGCGCTAGCGGGATCAATGAGCAGTTCTTC. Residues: CASSLRGASGINEQFF.

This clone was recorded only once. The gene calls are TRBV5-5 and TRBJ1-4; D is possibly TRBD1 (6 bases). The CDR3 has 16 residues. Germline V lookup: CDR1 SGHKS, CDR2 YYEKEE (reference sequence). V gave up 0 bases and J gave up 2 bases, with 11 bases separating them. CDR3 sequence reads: CASSLGRGSTNEKLFF. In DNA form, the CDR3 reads TGTGCCAGCAGCTTGGGCAGGGGATCGACTAATGAAAAACTGTTTTTT. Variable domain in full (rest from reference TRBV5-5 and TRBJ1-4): DAGVTQSPTHLIKTRGQQVTLRCSPISGHKSVSWYQQVLGQGPQFIFQYYEKEERGRGNFPDRFSARQFPNYSSELNVNALLLGDSALYLCASSLGRGSTNEKLFFGSGTQLSVL.